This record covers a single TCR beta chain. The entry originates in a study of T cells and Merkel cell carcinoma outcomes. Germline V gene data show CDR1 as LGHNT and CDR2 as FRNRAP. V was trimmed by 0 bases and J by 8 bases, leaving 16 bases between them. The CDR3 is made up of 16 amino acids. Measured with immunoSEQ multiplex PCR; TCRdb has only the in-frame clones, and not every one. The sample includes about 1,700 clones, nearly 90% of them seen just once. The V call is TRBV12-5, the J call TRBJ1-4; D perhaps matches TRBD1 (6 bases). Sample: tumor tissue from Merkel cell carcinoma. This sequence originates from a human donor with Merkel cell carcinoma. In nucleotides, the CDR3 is TGTGCTAGTGGTTTGGTACTTTCCGGGGGCGCAGAAAAACTGTTTTTT. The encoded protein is CASGLVLSGGAEKLFF. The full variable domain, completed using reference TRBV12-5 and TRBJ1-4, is DARVTQTPRHKVTEMGQEVTMRCQPILGHNTVFWYRQTMMQGLELLAYFRNRAPLDDSGMPKDRFSAEMPDATLATLKIQPSEPRDSAVYFCASGLVLSGGAEKLFFGSGTQLSVL.